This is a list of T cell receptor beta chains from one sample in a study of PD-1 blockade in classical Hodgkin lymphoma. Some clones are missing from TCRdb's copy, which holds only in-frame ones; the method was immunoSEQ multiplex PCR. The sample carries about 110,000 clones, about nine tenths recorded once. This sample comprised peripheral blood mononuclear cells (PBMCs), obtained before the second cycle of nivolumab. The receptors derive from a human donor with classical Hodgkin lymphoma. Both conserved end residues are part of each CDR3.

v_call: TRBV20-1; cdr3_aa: CSAPDFYEQYF
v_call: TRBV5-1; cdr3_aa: CASSLAAARGSYGYTF
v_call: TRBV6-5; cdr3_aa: CASRYGQGYGYTF
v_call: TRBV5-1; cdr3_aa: CASSRTSGHLGETQYF
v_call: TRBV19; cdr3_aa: CASSNIGVGNNEQFF
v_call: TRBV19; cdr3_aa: CASRPFGGTSYEQYF
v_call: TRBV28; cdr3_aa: CASSLVMSGRAVYNEQFF
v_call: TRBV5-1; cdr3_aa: CASRLPWVTGDTGELFF
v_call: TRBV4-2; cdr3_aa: CASSLDSAEQYF
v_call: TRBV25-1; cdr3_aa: CASSEVGVTGELFF
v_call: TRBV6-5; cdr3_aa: CASSWATGEKLFF
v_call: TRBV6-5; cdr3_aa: CASGRDRGLYYGYTF
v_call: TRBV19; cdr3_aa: CASRTGTGREQYF
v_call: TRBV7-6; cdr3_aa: CASSLGWGARYEQYF
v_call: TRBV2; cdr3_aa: CASSAHEIRGGGGMFYNEQFF
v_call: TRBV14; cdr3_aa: CASSPDRVTEAFF
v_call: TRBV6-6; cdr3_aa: CASSYGGSYEQYF
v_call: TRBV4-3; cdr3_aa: CASSQGFGNTIYF
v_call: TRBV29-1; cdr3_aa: CSVVRQQNTEAFF
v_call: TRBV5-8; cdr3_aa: CASSLDLAGAYEQYF
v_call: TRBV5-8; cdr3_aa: CASSSHPGGGTEAFF
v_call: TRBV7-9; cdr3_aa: CASSLREGEQYF
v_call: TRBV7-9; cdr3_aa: CASSPRTSGSWGNNEQFF
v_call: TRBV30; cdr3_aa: CAWSVPYSGYTF
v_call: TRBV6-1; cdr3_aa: CASSAIRDGSSGANVLTF
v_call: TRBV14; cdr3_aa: CASRPSGTSGVGKFF
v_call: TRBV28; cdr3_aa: CASSSPAGGSYNEQFF
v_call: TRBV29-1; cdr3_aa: CSVDLGSGSSYEQYF
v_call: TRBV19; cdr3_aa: CASSIDSAYGYTF
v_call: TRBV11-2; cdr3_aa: CASSLGAWSTQYF
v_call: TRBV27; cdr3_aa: CASSSTGEYGYTF
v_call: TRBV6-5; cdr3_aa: CASSYYPVNYGYTF
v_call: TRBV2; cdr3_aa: CASSDGGRLAGGTGELFF
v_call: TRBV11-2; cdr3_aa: CASSLGRGAYEQYF
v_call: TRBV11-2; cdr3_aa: CASSLELGINTEAFF
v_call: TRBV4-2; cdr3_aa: CASSQGGTKQFF
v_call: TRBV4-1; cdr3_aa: CASSPWTSGTFTGELFF
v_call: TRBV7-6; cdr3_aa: CASSSSILSGQANYGYTF
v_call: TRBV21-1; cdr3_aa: CASSSDRVLGDEQYF
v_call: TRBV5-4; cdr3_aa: CASSLEAGVWDNEQFF
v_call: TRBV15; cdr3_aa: CATSRLGTGVYEQYF
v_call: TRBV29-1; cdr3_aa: CSVDSGGTVLEAFF
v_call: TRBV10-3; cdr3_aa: CAISTPDRGGNQPQHF
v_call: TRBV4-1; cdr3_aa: CASSLGQGYEQYF
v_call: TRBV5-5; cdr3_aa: CASSLVEGNSGNTIYF
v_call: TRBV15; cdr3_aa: CATSRDLENTGELFF
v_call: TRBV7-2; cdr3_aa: CASSLSGLGTDTQYF
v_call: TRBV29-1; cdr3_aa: CSVLSGSTYEQYF
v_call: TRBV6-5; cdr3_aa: CASSYSTVFNTEAFF
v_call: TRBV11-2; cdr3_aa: CASSLVKGAPGNTIYF
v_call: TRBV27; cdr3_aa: CASSPLAGASSYNEQFF
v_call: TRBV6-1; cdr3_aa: CAGGTERYTEAFF
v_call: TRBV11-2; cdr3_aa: CASSLDPGELFF
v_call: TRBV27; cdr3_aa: CASSPRQGNQPQHF
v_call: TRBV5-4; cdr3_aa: CASSLRDPRPQEEQFF
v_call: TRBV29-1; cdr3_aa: CSVQDREGGEQYF
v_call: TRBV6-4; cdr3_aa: CASSVSRGTYEQYF